This T cell receptor beta chain was identified in a study of CD8+ T cells in alopecia areata. Extraction of RNA preceded its reverse transcription into cDNA, which served as the sequencing template. Repertoires were generated with immunoSEQ multiplex PCR, while TCRdb's copy carries only in-frame clones and drops some. Counted here are 80,000 or so clones, 60% to 70% occurring once; the ten biggest clones make up 23%. The sample's treatment: oral pan-JAK inhibitor, 5-10 mg twice daily. Sequencing used CD8+ T cells sorted from blood, obtained at week 24, from a patient treated with tofacitinib. This clonotype originated in a human donor with alopecia areata.

CDR3 loop: CASRAVGLGNEQFF. The CDR3 DNA reads TGCGCCAGCAGGGCGGTAGGTTTAGGCAATGAGCAGTTCTTC. This sequence joins TRBV5-1 and TRBJ2-1; D is unresolved. With 5 bases removed from V and 6 bases from J, the gap between germline ends came to 15 bases. The CDR3 loop spans 14 amino acids. Germline-derived CDR1 and CDR2 are SGHRS and YFSETQ.